A selection of T cell receptor beta chains follows, all from one sample in a study of radiation and T cells in renal cell carcinoma. Assay: immunoSEQ multiplex PCR; the TCRdb copy retains only in-frame clones and omits some. This sample has 100,000 to 150,000 clones; about four fifths occur once, and the top ten carry around 3%. The input for sequencing was blood, taken from a patient whose treatment included radiotherapy and nephrectomy. The receptor set was obtained from a woman in her fifties or sixties with renal cell carcinoma. The CDR3 runs from the conserved cysteine through the conserved F or W. The D gene is left open where the match is weak. Some rows have no size entry. The others give once, few or many, or a class for an expanded clone.

j_gene: TRBJ2-2
abundance: NA
v_gene: TRBV10-3
d_gene: NA
CDR3aa: CAISEGPDRANTGELFF
CDR3nt: TGTGCCATCAGTGAAGGACCGGACAGAGCGAACACCGGGGAGCTGTTTTTT

j_gene: TRBJ1-5
abundance: NA
v_gene: TRBV15
d_gene: NA
CDR3aa: CATSRGGGLSNQPQHF
CDR3nt: TGTGCCACCAGCAGAGGGGGGGGACTGAGCAATCAGCCCCAGCATTTT

j_gene: TRBJ2-5
abundance: NA
v_gene: TRBV5-1
d_gene: NA
CDR3aa: CASSLDRVVETQYF
CDR3nt: TGCGCCAGCAGCTTGGACAGGGTTGTTGAGACCCAGTACTTC

j_gene: TRBJ2-7
abundance: NA
v_gene: TRBV5-4
d_gene: TRBD1
CDR3aa: CASSGDSNEQYF
CDR3nt: TGTGCCAGCAGCGGGGACAGCAACGAGCAGTACTTC

j_gene: TRBJ1-4
abundance: NA
v_gene: TRBV19
d_gene: NA
CDR3aa: CACSTSARIGEKLFF
CDR3nt: TGTGCCTGCTCAACATCGGCCAGAATAGGGGAAAAACTGTTTTTT

j_gene: TRBJ2-3
abundance: NA
v_gene: TRBV7-3
d_gene: NA
CDR3aa: CASSFGSTDTQYF
CDR3nt: TGTGCCAGCAGCTTCGGTTCCACAGATACGCAGTATTTT

j_gene: TRBJ1-2
abundance: NA
v_gene: TRBV29-1
d_gene: TRBD1
CDR3aa: CSATDRENYGYTF
CDR3nt: TGCAGCGCCACGGACAGGGAAAACTATGGCTACACCTTC

j_gene: TRBJ2-3
abundance: NA
v_gene: TRBV9
d_gene: NA
CDR3aa: CASSQTPSSGDTQYF
CDR3nt: TGTGCCAGCAGCCAGACCCCCTCGTCGGGAGATACGCAGTATTTT

j_gene: TRBJ2-1
abundance: NA
v_gene: TRBV6-5
d_gene: TRBD1
CDR3aa: CASSYSRDRNEQFF
CDR3nt: TGTGCCAGCAGTTACTCGAGGGACAGAAATGAGCAGTTCTTC

j_gene: TRBJ2-7
abundance: NA
v_gene: TRBV21-1
d_gene: NA
CDR3aa: CASSKGDSRSYEQYF
CDR3nt: TGTGCCAGCAGCAAGGGGGACAGCCGCTCCTACGAGCAGTACTTC

j_gene: TRBJ1-3
abundance: NA
v_gene: TRBV5-1
d_gene: TRBD1
CDR3aa: CASSSTGVGGNTIYF
CDR3nt: TGCGCCAGCAGCTCGACAGGGGTCGGCGGAAACACCATATATTTT

j_gene: TRBJ2-7
abundance: few
v_gene: TRBV7-9
d_gene: NA
CDR3aa: CASSLSVVHESYEQYF
CDR3nt: TGTGCCAGCAGCTTGTCCGTGGTCCATGAGTCCTACGAGCAGTACTTC

j_gene: TRBJ1-1
abundance: NA
v_gene: TRBV5-6
d_gene: NA
CDR3aa: CASSSRGRDTEAFF
CDR3nt: TGTGCCAGCAGCTCAAGGGGAAGAGACACTGAAGCTTTCTTT

j_gene: TRBJ1-2
abundance: NA
v_gene: TRBV18
d_gene: TRBD1
CDR3aa: CASSLGQGREGYTF
CDR3nt: TGTGCCAGCTCACTTGGACAGGGGCGGGAAGGCTACACCTTC

j_gene: TRBJ2-7
abundance: few
v_gene: TRBV7-2
d_gene: NA
CDR3aa: CASSLLKGAYEQYF
CDR3nt: TGTGCCAGCAGCTTGCTAAAGGGCGCCTACGAGCAGTACTTC

j_gene: TRBJ1-5
abundance: many
v_gene: TRBV7-9
d_gene: NA
CDR3aa: CASSSERGAGQPQHF
CDR3nt: TGTGCCAGCAGCTCCGAGCGGGGGGCAGGGCAGCCCCAGCATTTT

j_gene: TRBJ1-3
abundance: NA
v_gene: TRBV4-3
d_gene: NA
CDR3aa: CASSRVISGNTIYF
CDR3nt: TGCGCCAGCAGCCGGGTCATCTCTGGAAACACCATATATTTT

j_gene: TRBJ2-2
abundance: NA
v_gene: TRBV9
d_gene: TRBD1
CDR3aa: CASSMTGTGSPGELFF
CDR3nt: TGTGCCAGCAGCATGACCGGGACAGGATCGCCCGGGGAGCTGTTTTTT

j_gene: TRBJ2-7
abundance: once
v_gene: TRBV4-1
d_gene: TRBD2
CDR3aa: CASSRTSGKGYEQYF
CDR3nt: TGCGCCAGCAGCCGAACTAGCGGCAAGGGGTACGAGCAGTACTTC

j_gene: TRBJ1-1
abundance: NA
v_gene: TRBV5-1
d_gene: NA
CDR3aa: CASSPTSYRDGTEAFF
CDR3nt: TGCGCCAGCAGTCCGACTTCCTACAGGGATGGGACTGAAGCTTTCTTT

j_gene: TRBJ1-1
abundance: NA
v_gene: TRBV11-2
d_gene: NA
CDR3aa: CASSASGTNTEAFF
CDR3nt: TGTGCCAGCAGCGCATCAGGGACGAACACTGAAGCTTTCTTT

j_gene: TRBJ1-5
abundance: NA
v_gene: TRBV7-9
d_gene: NA
CDR3aa: CASSSASGNQPQHF
CDR3nt: TGTGCCAGCAGCTCTGCATCGGGCAATCAGCCCCAGCATTTT

j_gene: TRBJ2-5
abundance: NA
v_gene: TRBV5-1
d_gene: TRBD1
CDR3aa: CASSAGTVQETQYF
CDR3nt: TGCGCCAGCAGCGCAGGGACAGTTCAAGAGACCCAGTACTTC

j_gene: TRBJ1-1
abundance: NA
v_gene: TRBV7-9
d_gene: NA
CDR3aa: CASSRGTKGETEAFF
CDR3nt: TGTGCCAGCAGCCGAGGGACGAAAGGAGAAACTGAAGCTTTCTTT

j_gene: TRBJ2-2
abundance: NA
v_gene: TRBV11-2
d_gene: NA
CDR3aa: CASRRNGRGLNTGELFF
CDR3nt: TGTGCCAGCAGGCGTAATGGGCGGGGGCTCAACACCGGGGAGCTGTTTTTT

j_gene: TRBJ2-2
abundance: NA
v_gene: TRBV18
d_gene: NA
CDR3aa: CASSPREAANTGELFF
CDR3nt: TGTGCCAGCTCACCACGGGAAGCCGCGAACACCGGGGAGCTGTTTTTT

j_gene: TRBJ1-2
abundance: NA
v_gene: TRBV9
d_gene: NA
CDR3aa: CASSAGGPGGYTF
CDR3nt: TGTGCCAGCAGCGCTGGGGGGCCAGGTGGCTACACCTTC

j_gene: TRBJ1-2
abundance: NA
v_gene: TRBV2
d_gene: TRBD1
CDR3aa: CASSEAQGARGYTF
CDR3nt: TGTGCCAGCAGTGAAGCTCAGGGGGCGCGCGGCTACACCTTC

j_gene: TRBJ1-4
abundance: once
v_gene: TRBV7-8
d_gene: TRBD1
CDR3aa: CASSSLQGQTNEKLFF
CDR3nt: TGTGCCAGCAGCTCCTTACAGGGACAGACTAATGAAAAACTGTTTTTT

j_gene: TRBJ2-1
abundance: NA
v_gene: TRBV29-1
d_gene: TRBD2
CDR3aa: CSVELGRVFNEQFF
CDR3nt: TGCAGCGTTGAATTGGGGAGGGTGTTCAATGAGCAGTTCTTC

j_gene: TRBJ2-7
abundance: NA
v_gene: TRBV27
d_gene: TRBD1
CDR3aa: CASSRSTGLIHEQYF
CDR3nt: TGTGCCAGCAGTCGCTCGACAGGGTTAATCCACGAGCAGTACTTC

j_gene: TRBJ1-1
abundance: NA
v_gene: TRBV10-3
d_gene: NA
CDR3aa: CAISDSNTEAFF
CDR3nt: TGTGCCATCAGTGATTCGAACACTGAAGCTTTCTTT

j_gene: TRBJ2-5
abundance: NA
v_gene: TRBV6-5
d_gene: NA
CDR3aa: CASSYRGDFETQYF
CDR3nt: TGTGCCAGCAGTTACAGGGGCGACTTTGAGACCCAGTACTTC

j_gene: TRBJ2-5
abundance: once
v_gene: TRBV28
d_gene: TRBD2
CDR3aa: CASLMSGGETQYF
CDR3nt: TGTGCCAGCCTCATGTCGGGGGGAGAGACCCAGTACTTC

j_gene: TRBJ1-5
abundance: NA
v_gene: TRBV28
d_gene: TRBD1
CDR3aa: CASIYRDRTFQPQHF
CDR3nt: TGTGCCAGCATTTACCGGGACAGGACTTTTCAGCCCCAGCATTTT

j_gene: TRBJ2-7
abundance: NA
v_gene: TRBV7-9
d_gene: TRBD2
CDR3aa: CASSLVGSGRSYEQYF
CDR3nt: TGTGCCAGCAGCTTAGTCGGTAGCGGGAGGTCCTACGAGCAGTACTTC

j_gene: TRBJ2-7
abundance: NA
v_gene: TRBV19
d_gene: TRBD1
CDR3aa: CASSIGTGNYEQYF
CDR3nt: TGTGCCAGTAGTATAGGGACAGGGAACTACGAGCAGTACTTC

j_gene: TRBJ1-6
abundance: NA
v_gene: TRBV30
d_gene: NA
CDR3aa: CAWSNQISYNSPLHF
CDR3nt: TGTGCCTGGAGTAACCAGATCTCCTATAATTCACCCCTCCACTTT

j_gene: TRBJ2-5
abundance: NA
v_gene: TRBV10-2
d_gene: TRBD2
CDR3aa: CASSDLAGGKETQYF
CDR3nt: TGCGCCAGCAGTGATCTAGCGGGGGGGAAAGAGACCCAGTACTTC

j_gene: TRBJ2-3
abundance: NA
v_gene: TRBV5-6
d_gene: NA
CDR3aa: CASSSGTGPDTQYF
CDR3nt: TGTGCCAGCAGCTCAGGGACGGGTCCAGATACGCAGTATTTT

j_gene: TRBJ2-7
abundance: NA
v_gene: TRBV19
d_gene: NA
CDR3aa: CASRNQGSAEQYF
CDR3nt: TGTGCCAGTAGAAACCAAGGTTCTGCCGAGCAGTACTTC

j_gene: TRBJ1-1
abundance: NA
v_gene: TRBV6-1
d_gene: NA
CDR3aa: CASSDRVGMNTEAFF
CDR3nt: TGTGCCAGCAGTGATCGTGTGGGGATGAACACTGAAGCTTTCTTT

j_gene: TRBJ2-4
abundance: NA
v_gene: TRBV9
d_gene: NA
CDR3aa: CASSVEAVANIQYF
CDR3nt: TGTGCCAGCAGCGTAGAGGCAGTAGCAAACATTCAGTACTTC

j_gene: TRBJ1-6
abundance: NA
v_gene: TRBV2
d_gene: NA
CDR3aa: CASSEAQVSPLHF
CDR3nt: TGTGCCAGCAGTGAAGCGCAGGTTTCACCCCTCCACTTT

j_gene: TRBJ1-1
abundance: medium-sized
v_gene: TRBV7-2
d_gene: TRBD1
CDR3aa: CASSFQTGYTEAFF
CDR3nt: TGTGCCAGCAGCTTTCAGACAGGGTACACTGAAGCTTTCTTT

j_gene: TRBJ2-1
abundance: NA
v_gene: TRBV7-3
d_gene: NA
CDR3aa: CASSSPGEGALNEQFF
CDR3nt: TGTGCCAGCAGCTCCCCTGGGGAGGGGGCACTCAATGAGCAGTTCTTC

j_gene: TRBJ2-4
abundance: NA
v_gene: TRBV2
d_gene: NA
CDR3aa: CASSPDSLAKNIQYF
CDR3nt: TGTGCCAGCAGCCCGGACTCCCTAGCCAAAAACATTCAGTACTTC

j_gene: TRBJ2-4
abundance: NA
v_gene: TRBV27
d_gene: TRBD1
CDR3aa: CASSFLGQGDVSRAKNIQYF
CDR3nt: TGTGCCAGCAGTTTCCTCGGACAGGGGGATGTGAGTAGGGCCAAAAACATTCAGTACTTC

j_gene: TRBJ1-5
abundance: NA
v_gene: TRBV7-8
d_gene: TRBD1
CDR3aa: CASSLGDSLNQPQHF
CDR3nt: TGTGCCAGCAGCTTAGGGGACAGTCTAAATCAGCCCCAGCATTTT

j_gene: TRBJ2-7
abundance: once
v_gene: TRBV18
d_gene: NA
CDR3aa: CASSKAGESYEQYF
CDR3nt: TGTGCCAGCTCAAAGGCAGGGGAGTCCTACGAGCAGTACTTC

j_gene: TRBJ1-2
abundance: few
v_gene: TRBV5-1
d_gene: TRBD1
CDR3aa: CASSGDRDGYTF
CDR3nt: TGCGCCAGCAGCGGCGACAGGGATGGCTACACCTTC

j_gene: TRBJ1-1
abundance: few
v_gene: TRBV25-1
d_gene: NA
CDR3aa: CASRGQGDTEAFF
CDR3nt: TGTGCCAGCAGAGGTCAGGGTGACACTGAAGCTTTCTTT

j_gene: TRBJ2-1
abundance: NA
v_gene: TRBV5-4
d_gene: TRBD1
CDR3aa: CASSLGWQGENEQFF
CDR3nt: TGTGCCAGCAGCTTGGGTTGGCAGGGGGAGAATGAGCAGTTCTTC

j_gene: TRBJ2-1
abundance: NA
v_gene: TRBV10-3
d_gene: TRBD2
CDR3aa: CAIKGLVYNEQFF
CDR3nt: TGTGCCATCAAAGGACTAGTCTACAATGAGCAGTTCTTC